This T cell receptor (beta chain) was obtained from a study of shared clonotypes between healthy human individuals. Study observations and caveats: Across a few donors, naive CD4 shared 5% to 5.5%, naive CD8 less than 4%, memory CD4 approximately 2.5%, memory CD8 about 0.38%.

Terminally differentiated effector memory CD45RA+ cells were excluded from the naive CD8 cells, which were CD45RO-negative and positively selected for CCR7. The assay was immunoSEQ multiplex PCR, and TCRdb's table has in-frame clones only and misses some. The table records 2 million or so clones, around 96% of them present only once. Germline V gene data show CDR1 as MNHEY and CDR2 as SMNVEV (reference sequence). The CDR3 consists of 15 residues. V shed 5 bases, J shed 6 bases, and the junction held 8 bases outside the gene matches. In regard to this clone: Antigen specificity is unknown.

This receptor was taken from a man between 18 and 35 years old in good health. Sequencing used naive CD8+ T cells sorted from blood. V usage is TRBV27 and J usage is TRBJ2-7; 12 positions agree with TRBD2. The CDR3 is CASSPQTSGSTEQYF. The CDR3, as DNA: TGTGCCAGCAGTCCTCAGACTAGCGGGAGTACCGAGCAGTACTTC.